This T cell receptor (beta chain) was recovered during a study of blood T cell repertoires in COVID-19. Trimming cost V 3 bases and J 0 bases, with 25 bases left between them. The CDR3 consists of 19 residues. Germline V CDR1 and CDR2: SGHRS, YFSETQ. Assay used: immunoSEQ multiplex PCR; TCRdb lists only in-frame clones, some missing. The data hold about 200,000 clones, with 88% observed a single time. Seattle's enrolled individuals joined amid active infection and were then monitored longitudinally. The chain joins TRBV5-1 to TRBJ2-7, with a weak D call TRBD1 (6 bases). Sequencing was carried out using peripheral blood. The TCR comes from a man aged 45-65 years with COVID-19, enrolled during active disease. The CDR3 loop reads CASSSEPNLNRASSYEQYF. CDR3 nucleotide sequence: TGCGCCAGCAGCTCGGAACCAAACTTAAACAGGGCTAGCTCCTACGAGCAGTACTTC.